This is a list of T cell receptor beta chains from one sample in a study of cytomegalovirus exposure and HLA in healthy donors. TCRdb's table, derived via immunoSEQ multiplex PCR, lists solely in-frame clones and lacks some. The sample includes some 150,000 clones, around 80% of them seen just once. Sequences were obtained from PBMCs. These receptor sequences come from a young man in good health and CMV-seropositive. The CDR3 runs from the conserved cysteine through the conserved F or W. The D gene is left open where the match is weak. Clone size appears in some rows only: once, few, many, or a class for an expanded clone.

>TRBD1|-|TRBV19|TRBJ1-1
TGTGCCAGTCGCCAACAGTGGGGACAGGCCACTAACACTGAAGCTTTCTTT
CASRQQWGQATNTEAFF
>-|-|TRBV28|TRBJ1-4
TGTGCCAGCAGCACCGTCCCGAGGGAGGAAAAACTGTTTTTT
CASSTVPREEKLFF
>TRBD2|-|TRBV7-9|TRBJ2-5
TGTGCCAGCAGCAAGGGGGGGCTAGCGGGAGCCCAAGAGACCCAGTACTTC
CASSKGGLAGAQETQYF
>TRBD1|-|TRBV27|TRBJ2-7
TGTGCCAGCAGTTCAGTAGGGGGGACAGGGGGCCTCAACGAGCAGTACTTC
CASSSVGGTGGLNEQYF
>TRBD1|-|TRBV10-3|TRBJ1-2
TGTGCCATCAGTGACAGGGGGAATGGCTACACCTTC
CAISDRGNGYTF
>TRBD2|-|TRBV5-1|TRBJ2-1
TGCGCCAGCACCGGGACTAGCGGGAGTTGGAATGAGCAGTTCTTC
CASTGTSGSWNEQFF
>TRBD2|-|TRBV28|TRBJ2-2
TGTGCCAGCAGAGCTAGCGGGAGGGCCGGGGAGCTGTTTTTT
CASRASGRAGELFF
>-|-|TRBV5-1|TRBJ2-2
TGCGCCAGCAGCTTGGTCGGGACCGGGGAGCTGTTTTTT
CASSLVGTGELFF
>TRBD2|-|TRBV7-9|TRBJ2-7
TGTGCCAGCAGCCGGGGACTAGCGGGAGCCCACGAGCAGTACTTC
CASSRGLAGAHEQYF
>-|once|TRBV19|TRBJ2-3
TGTGCCAGTAGTAGGCCCCTAGCGACGGGCACAGATACGCAGTATTTT
CASSRPLATGTDTQYF
>-|-|TRBV7-2|TRBJ1-5
TGTGCCAGCAGCTTAAGAGGGCCCCCTCAGCATTTT
CASSLRGPPQHF
>-|-|TRBV7-9|TRBJ2-1
TGTGCCAGCAGCCCCGACCTAGACTACAATGAGCAGTTCTTC
CASSPDLDYNEQFF
>-|few|TRBV6-6|TRBJ1-2
TGTGCCAGCAGTTACGAAACGACCGGGATTGGCTACACCTTC
CASSYETTGIGYTF
>-|-|TRBV6-5|TRBJ1-2
TGTGCCAGCAGTCCACAGGGAACCTATGGCTACACCTTC
CASSPQGTYGYTF
>TRBD2|-|TRBV5-4|TRBJ2-4
TGTGCCAGCAGCTCCCCCGCGGGGCGGGAGGGAGAGGGAGCCAAAAACATTCAGTACTTC
CASSSPAGREGEGAKNIQYF
>-|-|TRBV5-1|TRBJ1-1
TGCGCCAGCAGCTTGGTCGGGACTGAAGCTTTCTTT
CASSLVGTEAFF
>-|few|TRBV5-1|TRBJ2-2
TGCGCCAGCCGCCAGACTGGGGGGAGCGGGGAGCTGTTTTTT
CASRQTGGSGELFF
>-|-|TRBV6-5|TRBJ2-7
TGTGCCAGCCGAAAGACGGCGGGGTACGAGCAGTACTTC
CASRKTAGYEQYF
>-|-|TRBV19|TRBJ2-2
TGTGCCAGTAGCTCAGACTTAAACACCGGGGAGCTGTTTTTT
CASSSDLNTGELFF
>-|-|TRBV7-9|TRBJ2-7
TGTTCCAGCAGCCCCCCCCGTCGGGATGAGCAGTACTTC
CSSSPPRRDEQYF
>-|few|TRBV19|TRBJ1-5
TGTGCCAGTAGTATAATGGGGCAGAACAATCAGCCCCAGCATTTT
CASSIMGQNNQPQHF
>-|once|TRBV27|TRBJ2-7
TGTGCCAGCAGTCCCCTGGGCCCCCACGAGCAGTACTTC
CASSPLGPHEQYF
>-|-|TRBV19|TRBJ2-1
TGTGCCAGTAGTCCGACGGGTTACAATGAGCAGTTCTTC
CASSPTGYNEQFF
>TRBD1|-|TRBV9|TRBJ2-2
TGTGCCAGCAGCGTAGGACTCGGGACAGGAGAATCGAACACCGGGGAGCTGTTTTTT
CASSVGLGTGESNTGELFF
>-|-|TRBV6-6|TRBJ2-1
TGTGCCAGCACTCACCCGGGCAGGGTGGATGAGCAGTTCTTC
CASTHPGRVDEQFF
>TRBD2|-|TRBV19|TRBJ2-4
TGTGCCAGTAGTATAGTTGGAGCGGGAGGTGCCAAAAACATTCAGTACTTC
CASSIVGAGGAKNIQYF
>TRBD1|-|TRBV6-5|TRBJ2-3
TGTGCCAGCAGTTACGACGGACAGGGGGTCACAGATACGCAGTATTTT
CASSYDGQGVTDTQYF
>-|-|TRBV6-5|TRBJ1-1
TGTGCCAGCAGTGTGGACAGAAACACTGAAGCTTTCTTT
CASSVDRNTEAFF
>TRBD1|once|TRBV7-3|TRBJ1-1
TGTGCCAGCAGGCGACAGGGAGGCACTGAAGCTTTTTTT
CASRRQGGTEAFF
>TRBD2|few|TRBV5-1|TRBJ2-2
TGCGCCAGCAGCTGGGGCGGGAGCGTCACCGGGGAGCTGTTTTTT
CASSWGGSVTGELFF
>-|-|TRBV2|TRBJ1-4
TGTGCCAGCAACTTAGACAGGAATGAAAAACTGTTTTTT
CASNLDRNEKLFF
>TRBD2|-|TRBV5-1|TRBJ2-7
TGCGCCAGCAGCTTGGATCTAGCGGGATACGAGCAGTACTTC
CASSLDLAGYEQYF
>TRBD1|-|TRBV6-5|TRBJ1-4
TGTGCCAGCAGTTCGGACAGGGGGAGAAATGAAAAACTGTTTTTT
CASSSDRGRNEKLFF
>TRBD2|-|TRBV7-9|TRBJ2-1
TGTGCCAGCAGCTTGGGGGAAGTAGGGACTAGCGGGGCCCTGCAGTTCTTC
CASSLGEVGTSGALQFF
>TRBD1|-|TRBV25-1|TRBJ1-5
TGTGCCAGCAGCGCAACAGGGGAGAGGCAGCCCCAGCATTTT
CASSATGERQPQHF
>TRBD2|-|TRBV5-4|TRBJ2-7
TGTGCCAGCAGCAGATCCGGGACTAGCGGGGCTACCTACGAGCAGTACTTC
CASSRSGTSGATYEQYF
>-|once|TRBV4-1|TRBJ1-4
TGCGCCAGCAGCCAAATTGAGCAGGGTAATGAAAAACTGTTTTTT
CASSQIEQGNEKLFF
>TRBD1|-|TRBV25-1|TRBJ2-7
TGTGCCAGCAGTGAATCGGGGACAGGGTCCTACGAGCAGTACTTC
CASSESGTGSYEQYF
>TRBD2|-|TRBV5-4|TRBJ2-1
TGTGCCAGCGGAGGTAGCGGGAGGGATGAGCAGTTCTTC
CASGGSGRDEQFF
>-|-|TRBV10-2|TRBJ1-1
TGCGCCAGCAGTGAGTCGGGAGAGGGCCCCGGGGAAGCTTTCTTT
CASSESGEGPGEAFF
>-|-|TRBV2|TRBJ2-7
TGTGCCAGCAGTCCGCCTGACAGCCTTGGGTCCTACGAGCAGTACTTC
CASSPPDSLGSYEQYF
>TRBD2|few|TRBV15|TRBJ2-3
TGTGCCACCAGCATACTAGGGACTAGCGGGAAACCAGATACGCAGTATTTT
CATSILGTSGKPDTQYF
>-|-|TRBV9|TRBJ2-3
TGTGCCAGCAGCTCCTGGAGTAGTCGAGGCACAGATACGCAGTATTTT
CASSSWSSRGTDTQYF
>TRBD1|once|TRBV27|TRBJ1-4
TGTGCCAGCAAATACCAGGGGGCGGGGGATGAAAAACTGTTTTTT
CASKYQGAGDEKLFF
>TRBD1|-|TRBV10-2|TRBJ2-7
TGCGCCAGCAGTGATGGGGACAGTCCAACCTACGAGCAGTACTTC
CASSDGDSPTYEQYF
>TRBD2|-|TRBV6-5|TRBJ2-7
TGTGCCAGCAGCAAGCGGACTAGCGCCGCTTACGAGCAGTACTTC
CASSKRTSAAYEQYF
>TRBD1|-|TRBV28|TRBJ2-5
TGTGCCAGCAGTTCGATTCGTGGACTCCTGACAGGGTCCAGGGAGACCCAGTACTTC
CASSSIRGLLTGSRETQYF
>TRBD2|-|TRBV7-2|TRBJ2-3
TGTGCCAGCAGCCCTACTAGCGGGAGGAGAACAGATACGCAGTATTTT
CASSPTSGRRTDTQYF
>-|-|TRBV28|TRBJ1-5
TGTGCCAGCAGTTGGGGCCCTGGGGCCCAGCATTTT
CASSWGPGAQHF
>-|-|TRBV4-1|TRBJ2-7
TGCGCCAGCAGCCAAGATCAACAGCTCGGCTACGAGCAGTACTTC
CASSQDQQLGYEQYF
>-|once|TRBV6-5|TRBJ1-1
TGTGCCACCATGCGGGGAAACACTGAAGCTTTCTTT
CATMRGNTEAFF
>TRBD1|-|TRBV11-1|TRBJ1-5
TGTGCCAGCAGCTTGGACAGGGGCCAGCCCCAGCATTTT
CASSLDRGQPQHF
>-|-|TRBV28|TRBJ1-5
TGTGCCAGCAGTGGCGCGGCGGGCAATCAGCCCCAGCATTTT
CASSGAAGNQPQHF
>-|-|TRBV10-1|TRBJ1-1
TGCGCCAGCAGTGAGTCCGCGACAGGGAACACTGAAGCTTTCTTT
CASSESATGNTEAFF
>-|-|TRBV6-5|TRBJ2-1
TGTGCCAGCAAGCGTGCCTTAAGCTCCTACAATGAGCAGTTCTTC
CASKRALSSYNEQFF
>-|-|TRBV4-1|TRBJ1-2
TGCGCCAGCAGCCAAATCAACAGGGACTATGGCTACACCTTC
CASSQINRDYGYTF
>-|-|TRBV28|TRBJ2-7
TGTGCCAGCAGTCTTGCGATCCACCTCTACGAGCAGTACTTC
CASSLAIHLYEQYF
>TRBD1|-|TRBV5-1|TRBJ2-7
TGCGCCAGCAGCTTTAGTACAGGGGGCTACGAGCAGTACTTC
CASSFSTGGYEQYF
>-|-|TRBV27|TRBJ1-5
TGTGCCAGCAGTTTAGTGCGGGTAAGCAATCAGCCCCAGCATTTT
CASSLVRVSNQPQHF